These T cell receptor beta chains were read from a single sample in a study of cytomegalovirus exposure and HLA in healthy donors. Produced via immunoSEQ multiplex PCR; TCRdb's table is partial and in-frame only. The sample has 150,000 to 200,000 clones, approximately 80% seen once. The sequencing input was PBMCs. These receptors were obtained from a woman in her thirties in good health and CMV-seronegative. Both conserved end residues are part of each CDR3.

TRBV9	TRBJ2-2	CASSVDRHRELFF
TRBV4-3	TRBJ1-6	CASSQDRLYNSPLHF
TRBV19	TRBJ1-5	CASSIRDSHQPQHF
TRBV4-3	TRBJ1-4	CASSYYLKVSGAEKLFF
TRBV7-3	TRBJ1-1	CASSLSPGSGTEAFF
TRBV7-2	TRBJ1-1	CASSLVATGGAEAFF
TRBV9	TRBJ2-1	CASSLPAPGNEQFF
TRBV10-1	TRBJ2-1	CASSDSHRERSSSYNEQFF
TRBV27	TRBJ1-2	CASSSSAGANYGYTF
TRBV10-2	TRBJ2-4	CASSELTSGRIQNIQYF
TRBV4-3	TRBJ2-7	CASSQDRTGLAYEQYF
TRBV27	TRBJ1-2	CASSLTTGGSFGGYTF
TRBV25-1	TRBJ1-3	CASSEFGLSGNTIYF
TRBV6-6	TRBJ1-4	CASRRSLVGEKLFF
TRBV6-6	TRBJ2-7	CASSLGTLGTTYEQYF
TRBV7-9	TRBJ1-1	CASSPGGTEAFF
TRBV5-6	TRBJ2-3	CASSFPALAGKDTQYF
TRBV25-1	TRBJ2-7	CASAYFPGTDYEQYF
TRBV6-1	TRBJ1-4	CASRQGPNEKLFF
TRBV11-3	TRBJ1-1	CASSLNGQGSTEAFF
TRBV10-2	TRBJ2-3	CASSAPSGAKDTQYF
TRBV9	TRBJ2-7	CASSAGQGGAPYEQYF
TRBV6-1	TRBJ2-5	CASSAGQETQYF
TRBV5-8	TRBJ2-5	CASSLRSGTGHRETQYF
TRBV7-8	TRBJ1-3	CASSLRQGTAGNTIYF
TRBV2	TRBJ1-5	CASSESGHSNQPQHF
TRBV5-4	TRBJ2-2	CAFRGQDTGELFF
TRBV5-6	TRBJ2-7	CASSLVPGRAPYEQYF
TRBV11-2	TRBJ1-1	CASSLDPAGGAFF
TRBV30	TRBJ2-5	CAWSGARTSGSLETQYF
TRBV7-2	TRBJ1-1	CASSLDRGGREAFF
TRBV10-1	TRBJ2-5	CASSERRGAQETQYF
TRBV6-6	TRBJ2-7	CASSPGVAGSYEQYF
TRBV6-5	TRBJ2-2	CASSYSGLGTGELFF
TRBV5-8	TRBJ2-6	CASRVVGANVLTF
TRBV5-6	TRBJ2-7	CASSLSSGAYEQYF